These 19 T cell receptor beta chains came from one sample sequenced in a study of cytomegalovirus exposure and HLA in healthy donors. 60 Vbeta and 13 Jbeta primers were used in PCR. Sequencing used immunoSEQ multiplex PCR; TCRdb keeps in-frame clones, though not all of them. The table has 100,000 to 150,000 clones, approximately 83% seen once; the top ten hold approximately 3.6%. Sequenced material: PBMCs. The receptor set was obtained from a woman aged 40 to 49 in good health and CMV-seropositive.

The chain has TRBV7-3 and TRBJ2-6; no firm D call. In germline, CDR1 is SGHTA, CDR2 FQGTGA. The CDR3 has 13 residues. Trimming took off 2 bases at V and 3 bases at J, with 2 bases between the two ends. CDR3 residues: CASSLLGANVLTF. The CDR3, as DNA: TGTGCCAGCAGCTTACTTGGGGCCAACGTCCTGACTTTC.

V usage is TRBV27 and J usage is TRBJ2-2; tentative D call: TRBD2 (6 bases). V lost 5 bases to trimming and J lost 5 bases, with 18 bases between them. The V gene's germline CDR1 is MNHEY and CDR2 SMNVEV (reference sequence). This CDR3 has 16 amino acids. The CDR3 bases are TGTGCCAGCAGTGCCCCGGAGGGAGGATGGACCGGGGAGCTGTTTTTT. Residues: CASSAPEGGWTGELFF.

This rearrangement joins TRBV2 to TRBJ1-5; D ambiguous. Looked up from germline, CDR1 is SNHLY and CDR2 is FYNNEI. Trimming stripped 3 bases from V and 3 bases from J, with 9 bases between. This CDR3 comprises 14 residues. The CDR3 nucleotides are TGTGCCAGCAGTGAGACTGTTCACAATCAGCCCCAGCATTTT. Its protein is CASSETVHNQPQHF.

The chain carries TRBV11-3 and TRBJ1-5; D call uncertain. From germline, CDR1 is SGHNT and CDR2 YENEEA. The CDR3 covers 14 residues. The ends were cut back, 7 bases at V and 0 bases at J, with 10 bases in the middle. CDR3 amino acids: CASTSDRSNQPQHF. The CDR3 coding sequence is TGTGCCAGCACATCAGATCGTAGCAATCAGCCCCAGCATTTT. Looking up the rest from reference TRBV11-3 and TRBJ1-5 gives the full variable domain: EAGVVQSPRYKIIEKKQPVAFWCNPISGHNTLYWYLQNLGQGPELLIRYENEEAVDDSQLPKDRFSAERLKGVDSTLKIQPAELGDSAVYLCASTSDRSNQPQHFGDGTRLSIL.

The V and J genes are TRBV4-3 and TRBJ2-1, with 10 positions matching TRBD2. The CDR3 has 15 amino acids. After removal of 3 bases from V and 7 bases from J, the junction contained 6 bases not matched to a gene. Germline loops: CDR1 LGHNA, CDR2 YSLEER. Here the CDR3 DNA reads TGCGCCAGCAGCCAGGCTAGCGGGAGTAGGAATGAGCAGTTCTTC. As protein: CASSQASGSRNEQFF.

CDR3 loop: CASSKPRPGAGERLSEQFF. In DNA form, the CDR3 reads TGTGCCAGTAGTAAACCCAGACCTGGAGCGGGAGAAAGATTGAGTGAGCAGTTCTTC. J is TRBJ2-1 and V is TRBV19; 8 bases map to TRBD2. Germline V gene data show CDR1 as LNHDA and CDR2 as SQIVND (reference sequence). The J segment lost 9 bases and the V segment lost 4 bases, leaving 23 bases of the junction unmatched. CDR3 length equals 19 residues.

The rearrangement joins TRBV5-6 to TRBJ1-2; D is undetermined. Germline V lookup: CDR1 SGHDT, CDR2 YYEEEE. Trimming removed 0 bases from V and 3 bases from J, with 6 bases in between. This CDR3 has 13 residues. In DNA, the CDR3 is TGTGCCAGCAGCTTGGGAAGAGACTATGGCTACACCTTC. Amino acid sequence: CASSLGRDYGYTF.

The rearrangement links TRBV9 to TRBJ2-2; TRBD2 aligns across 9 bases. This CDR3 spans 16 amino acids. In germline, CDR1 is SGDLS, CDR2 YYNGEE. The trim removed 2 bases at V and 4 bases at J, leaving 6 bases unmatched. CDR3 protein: CASSVSGRFGTGELFF. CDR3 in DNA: TGTGCCAGCAGCGTGAGCGGGAGGTTTGGCACCGGGGAGCTGTTTTTT.

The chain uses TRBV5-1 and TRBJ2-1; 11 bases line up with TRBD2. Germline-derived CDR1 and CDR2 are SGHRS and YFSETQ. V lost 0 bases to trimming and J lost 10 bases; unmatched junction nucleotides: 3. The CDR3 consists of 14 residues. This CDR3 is CASSLERTSGEQFF. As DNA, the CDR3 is TGCGCCAGCAGCTTGGAACGGACTAGCGGGGAGCAGTTCTTC.

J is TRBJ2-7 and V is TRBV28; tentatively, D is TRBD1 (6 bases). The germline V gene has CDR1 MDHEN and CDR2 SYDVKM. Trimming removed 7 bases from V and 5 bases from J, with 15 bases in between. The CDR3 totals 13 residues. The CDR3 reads CASTLPGDDEQYF. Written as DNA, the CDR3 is TGTGCCAGCACCCTCCCAGGGGACGACGAGCAGTACTTC.

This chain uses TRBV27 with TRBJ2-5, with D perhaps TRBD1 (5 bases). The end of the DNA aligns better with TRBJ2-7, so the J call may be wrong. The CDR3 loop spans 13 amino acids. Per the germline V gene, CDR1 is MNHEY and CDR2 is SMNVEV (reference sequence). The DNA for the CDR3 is TGTGCCAGCAGTTATGGACACACCTACGAGCAGTACTTC. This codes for CASSYGHTYEQYF.

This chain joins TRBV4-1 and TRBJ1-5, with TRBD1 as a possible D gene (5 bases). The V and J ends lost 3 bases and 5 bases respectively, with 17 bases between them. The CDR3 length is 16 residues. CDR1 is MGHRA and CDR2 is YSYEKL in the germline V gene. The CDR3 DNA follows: TGCGCCAGCAGCCATGCATTGGGGCAGGGCTATCAGCCCCAGCATTTT. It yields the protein CASSHALGQGYQPQHF.

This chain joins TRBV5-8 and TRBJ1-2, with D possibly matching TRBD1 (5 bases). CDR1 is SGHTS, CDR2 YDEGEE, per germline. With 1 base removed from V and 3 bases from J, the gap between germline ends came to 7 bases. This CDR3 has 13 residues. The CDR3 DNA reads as TGTGCCAGCAGCTTGCTGGGGCACTATGGCTACACCTTC. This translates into CASSLLGHYGYTF.

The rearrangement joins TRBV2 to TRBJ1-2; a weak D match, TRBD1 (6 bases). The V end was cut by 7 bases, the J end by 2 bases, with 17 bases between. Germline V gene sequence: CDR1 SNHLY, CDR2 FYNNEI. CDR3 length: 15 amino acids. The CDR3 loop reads CASNQGPGWNYGYTF. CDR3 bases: TGTGCCAGCAATCAGGGGCCCGGTTGGAACTATGGCTACACCTTC.

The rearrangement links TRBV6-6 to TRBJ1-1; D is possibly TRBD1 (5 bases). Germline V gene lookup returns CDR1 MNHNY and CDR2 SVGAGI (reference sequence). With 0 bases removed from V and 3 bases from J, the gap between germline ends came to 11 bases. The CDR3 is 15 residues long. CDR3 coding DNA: TGTGCCAGCAGTTACTCACCAGGGTTGGACACTGAAGCTTTCTTT. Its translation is CASSYSPGLDTEAFF.

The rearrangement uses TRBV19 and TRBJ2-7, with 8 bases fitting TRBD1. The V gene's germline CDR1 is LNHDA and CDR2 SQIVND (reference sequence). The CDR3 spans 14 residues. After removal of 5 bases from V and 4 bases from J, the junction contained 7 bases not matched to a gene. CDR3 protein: CASSAFQGAYEQYF. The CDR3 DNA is TGTGCCAGTAGTGCGTTTCAGGGGGCTTACGAGCAGTACTTC.

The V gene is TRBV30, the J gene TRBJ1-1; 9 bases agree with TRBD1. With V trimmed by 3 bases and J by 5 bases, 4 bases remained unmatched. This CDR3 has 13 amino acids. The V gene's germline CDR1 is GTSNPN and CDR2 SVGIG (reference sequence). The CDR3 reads CAWSTGQGTEAFF. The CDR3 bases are TGTGCCTGGAGCACGGGACAGGGAACTGAAGCTTTCTTT.

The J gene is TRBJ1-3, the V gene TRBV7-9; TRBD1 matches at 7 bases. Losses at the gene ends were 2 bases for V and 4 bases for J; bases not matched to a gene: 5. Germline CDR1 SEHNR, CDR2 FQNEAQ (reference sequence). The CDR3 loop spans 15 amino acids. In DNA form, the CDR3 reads TGTGCCAGCAGCTTATTTTCAGGGGGAGGAAACACCATATATTTT. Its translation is CASSLFSGGGNTIYF.

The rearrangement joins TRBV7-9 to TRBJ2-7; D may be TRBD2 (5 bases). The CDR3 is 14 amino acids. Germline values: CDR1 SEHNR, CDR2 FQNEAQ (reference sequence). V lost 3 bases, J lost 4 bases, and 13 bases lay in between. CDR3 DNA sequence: TGTGCCAGCAGCTTCGGCGGGTGGGGTTACGAGCAGTACTTC. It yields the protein CASSFGGWGYEQYF.